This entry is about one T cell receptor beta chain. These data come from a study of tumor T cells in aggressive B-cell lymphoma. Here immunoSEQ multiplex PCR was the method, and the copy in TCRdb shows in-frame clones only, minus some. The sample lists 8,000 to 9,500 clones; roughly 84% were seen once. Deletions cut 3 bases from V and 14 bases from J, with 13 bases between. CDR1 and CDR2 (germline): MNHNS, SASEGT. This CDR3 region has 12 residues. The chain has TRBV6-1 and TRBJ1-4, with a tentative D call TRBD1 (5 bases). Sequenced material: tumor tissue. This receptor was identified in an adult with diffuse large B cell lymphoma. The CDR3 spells CASSDWGDGLFF. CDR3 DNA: TGTGCCAGCAGTGACTGGGGGGACGGGCTGTTTTTT.